The 2 T cell receptor beta chains below come from one sample, sequenced in a study of T cells in women clearing cervical HPV infection. Sequenced by immunoSEQ multiplex PCR; TCRdb stores in-frame clones only, minus some. The sample table sets out tens of thousands of clones. The sample was blood buffy coat. The source is a woman between 18 and 70 years old with a cervical HPV16 infection that either progressed to CIN3+ or cleared (not recorded which).

Concerning this clone: The read terminates 3 residues ahead of where the CDR3 ends, so the germline J gene completes it. The chain couples TRBV14 to TRBJ2-1; D possibly corresponds to TRBD1 (6 bases). CDR3 length: 18 amino acids. V was shortened by 5 bases and J by 0 bases, with 20 bases between the two germline ends. Germline-derived CDR1 and CDR2 are SGHDN and FVKESK. The CDR3 DNA, read in part, is TGTGCCAGCAGCAAGGAGCAAACCTGGGGGCGCTCCTACAATGAG. Translation gives CASSKEQTWGRSYNE. The CDR3 reads in full as CASSKEQTWGRSYNEQFF. The whole variable domain, remainder taken from reference TRBV14 and TRBJ2-1, is EAGVTQFPSHSVIEKGQTVTLRCDPISGHDNLYWYRRVMGKEIKFLLHFVKESKQDESGMPNNRFLAERTGGTYSTLKVQPAELEDSGVYFCASSKEQTWGRSYNEQFFGPGTRLTVL.

With respect to this clone: The CDR3 end is not reached by the read, which stops 3 residues before it; the germline J gene fills it in. The chain links TRBV19 to TRBJ1-1, with D maybe TRBD1 (6 bases). Germline CDR1 reads LNHDA; CDR2 reads SQIVND (reference sequence). The CDR3 loop spans 14 amino acids. V was cut by 5 bases and J by 3 bases, with 13 bases left in between. The sequenced part of the CDR3 DNA is TGTGCCAGTAGTTTAACAGGGAGGGACACTGAA. Translation: CASSLTGRDTE. The CDR3 in full is CASSLTGRDTEAFF.